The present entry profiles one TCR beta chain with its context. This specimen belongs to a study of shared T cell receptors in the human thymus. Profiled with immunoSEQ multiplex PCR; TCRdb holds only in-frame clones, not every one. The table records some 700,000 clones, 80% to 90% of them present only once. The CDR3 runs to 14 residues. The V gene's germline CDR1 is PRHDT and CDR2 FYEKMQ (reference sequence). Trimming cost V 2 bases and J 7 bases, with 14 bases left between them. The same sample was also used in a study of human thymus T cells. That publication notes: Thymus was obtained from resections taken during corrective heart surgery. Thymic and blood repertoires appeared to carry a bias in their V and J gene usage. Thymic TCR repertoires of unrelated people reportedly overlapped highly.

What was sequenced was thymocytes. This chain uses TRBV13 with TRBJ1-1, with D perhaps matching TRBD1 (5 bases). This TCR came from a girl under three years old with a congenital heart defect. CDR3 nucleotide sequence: TGTGCCAGCAGCTTATCCAGCAGGGATTTTGAAGCTTTCTTT. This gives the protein CASSLSSRDFEAFF.